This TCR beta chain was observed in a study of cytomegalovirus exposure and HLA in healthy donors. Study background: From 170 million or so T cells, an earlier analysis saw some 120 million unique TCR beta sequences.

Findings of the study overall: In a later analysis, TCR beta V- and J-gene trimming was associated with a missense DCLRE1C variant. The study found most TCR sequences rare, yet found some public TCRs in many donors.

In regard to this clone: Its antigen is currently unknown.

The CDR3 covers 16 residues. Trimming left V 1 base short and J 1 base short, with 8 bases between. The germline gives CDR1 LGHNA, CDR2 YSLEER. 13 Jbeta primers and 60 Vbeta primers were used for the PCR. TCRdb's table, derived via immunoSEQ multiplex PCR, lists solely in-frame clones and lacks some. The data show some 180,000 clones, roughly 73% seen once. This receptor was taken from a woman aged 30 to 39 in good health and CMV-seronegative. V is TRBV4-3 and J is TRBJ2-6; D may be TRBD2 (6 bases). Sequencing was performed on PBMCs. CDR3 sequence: CASSQAAGSGANVLTF. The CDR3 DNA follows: TGCGCCAGCAGCCAAGCGGCGGGATCTGGGGCCAACGTCCTGACTTTC.